This T cell receptor (beta chain) was retrieved from a study of blood T cell repertoires in COVID-19. At the level of the study: Italy, Spain and the United States were the sources of the convalescent and acute COVID-19 samples.

Clinical history as reported by participants underpinned cohort assignment. Cohort 3 donors were reported recovered after two negative PCRs, clearance, or symptom resolution. Authors' analysis steps: Amplification with reference gene primers provided the estimates of nucleated cell counts. The assay was immunoSEQ multiplex PCR, and TCRdb's table has in-frame clones only and misses some. The DNA gave D and trimming, while V, J and clone size come from that table. The sample records roughly 500,000 clones, over 75% being singletons. After removal of 3 bases from V and 2 bases from J, the junction contained 3 bases not matched to a gene. This CDR3 contains 13 residues. Per the germline V gene, CDR1 is GTSNPN and CDR2 is SVGIG (reference sequence).

What was sequenced was PBMCs or T cells enriched from blood (not recorded which). The J gene is TRBJ2-7, the V gene TRBV30, with 8 bases identical to TRBD2. This receptor was obtained from a woman aged 40 to 50 who had recovered from COVID-19. The CDR3 DNA reads TGTGCCTGGAGAACTAGCGGCCCCTACGAGCAGTACTTC. This translates into CAWRTSGPYEQYF.